Below, one TCR beta chain is given with its context. Its antigen is unidentified. The CDR3 runs 15 residues. Germline CDR1 SQVTM, CDR2 ANQGSEA. V dropped 5 bases and J dropped 3; count of bases not matched to a gene: 11. CD4+ naive, central memory, regulatory and stem cell-like memory subsets were isolated by sorting on CD45RO/CCR7/CD25/CD127/CD95/CD27. These data come from a study of beta chain features in type 1 diabetes. Regarding the study as a whole: The naive, central memory and Treg TCRB repertoires looked more alike in patients than they did in healthy donors. Researchers cautioned that cDNA sequencing could over-represent cells with high TCR expression.

cDNA synthesis used the whole RNA isolate, giving expressed TCRB sequences. Using immunoSEQ multiplex PCR, the repertoire was profiled, and TCRdb retains in-frame clones only, with some absent. The sample has hundreds of thousands of clones; less than 20% are singletons. This TCR derives from a man aged 18 to 30 in good health. Sequencing input: naive CD4+ T cells from blood. J is TRBJ2-7 and V is TRBV29-1, with 9 bases lining up with TRBD2. CDR3 sequence (DNA): TGCAGCGTTACGTCAGCGGGAGGCGGGTACTACGAGCAGTACTTC. It yields the protein CSVTSAGGGYYEQYF.